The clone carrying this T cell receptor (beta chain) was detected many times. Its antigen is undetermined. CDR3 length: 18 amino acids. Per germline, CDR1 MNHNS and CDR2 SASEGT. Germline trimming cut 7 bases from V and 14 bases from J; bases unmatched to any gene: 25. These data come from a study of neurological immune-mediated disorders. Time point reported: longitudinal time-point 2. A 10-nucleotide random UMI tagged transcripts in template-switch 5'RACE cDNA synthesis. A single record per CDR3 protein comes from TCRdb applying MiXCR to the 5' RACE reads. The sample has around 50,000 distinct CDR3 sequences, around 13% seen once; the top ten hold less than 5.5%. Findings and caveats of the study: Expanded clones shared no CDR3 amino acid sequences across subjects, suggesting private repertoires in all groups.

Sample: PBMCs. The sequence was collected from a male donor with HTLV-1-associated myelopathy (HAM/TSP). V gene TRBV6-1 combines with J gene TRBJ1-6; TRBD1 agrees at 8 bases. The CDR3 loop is CASNPLTHTGTGLRALHF. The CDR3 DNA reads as TGTGCCAGCAATCCCCTTACCCATACCGGGACAGGTCTCCGGGCCCTCCACTTT.